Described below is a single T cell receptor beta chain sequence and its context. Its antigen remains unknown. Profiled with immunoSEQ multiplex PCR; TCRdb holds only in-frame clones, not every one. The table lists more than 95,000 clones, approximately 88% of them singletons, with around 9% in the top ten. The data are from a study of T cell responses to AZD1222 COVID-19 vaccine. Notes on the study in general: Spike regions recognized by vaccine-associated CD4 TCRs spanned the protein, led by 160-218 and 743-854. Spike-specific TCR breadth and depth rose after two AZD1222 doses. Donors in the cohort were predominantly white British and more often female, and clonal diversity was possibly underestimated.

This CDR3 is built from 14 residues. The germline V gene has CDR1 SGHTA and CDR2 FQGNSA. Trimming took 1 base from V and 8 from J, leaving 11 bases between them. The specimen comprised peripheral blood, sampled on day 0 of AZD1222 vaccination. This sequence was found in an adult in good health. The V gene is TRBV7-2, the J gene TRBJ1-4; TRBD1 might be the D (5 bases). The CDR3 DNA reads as TGTGCCAGCAGCTTAGTTCCTGGGGACGAAAAACTGTTTTTT. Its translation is CASSLVPGDEKLFF.